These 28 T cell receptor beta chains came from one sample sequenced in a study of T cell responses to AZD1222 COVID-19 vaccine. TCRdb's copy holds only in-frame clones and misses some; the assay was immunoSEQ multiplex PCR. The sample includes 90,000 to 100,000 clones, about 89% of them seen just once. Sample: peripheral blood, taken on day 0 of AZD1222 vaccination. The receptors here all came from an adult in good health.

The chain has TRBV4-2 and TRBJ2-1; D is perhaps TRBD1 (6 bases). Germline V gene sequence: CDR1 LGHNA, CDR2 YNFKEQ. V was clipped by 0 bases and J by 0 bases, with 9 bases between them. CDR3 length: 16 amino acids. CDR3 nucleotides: TGTGCCAGCAGCCAAGATACAGGGCGCTCCTACAATGAGCAGTTCTTC. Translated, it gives CASSQDTGRSYNEQFF.

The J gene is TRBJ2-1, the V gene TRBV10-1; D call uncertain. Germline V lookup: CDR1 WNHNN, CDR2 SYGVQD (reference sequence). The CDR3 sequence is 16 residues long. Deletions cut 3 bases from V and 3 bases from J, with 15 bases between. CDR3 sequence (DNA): TGCGCCAGCAGTGATACGCAGTCCTCGGTCTACAATGAGCAGTTCTTC. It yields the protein CASSDTQSSVYNEQFF.

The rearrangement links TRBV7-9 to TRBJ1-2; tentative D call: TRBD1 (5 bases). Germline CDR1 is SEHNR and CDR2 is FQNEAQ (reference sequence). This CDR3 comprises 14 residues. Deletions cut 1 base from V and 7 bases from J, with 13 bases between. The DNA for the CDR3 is TGTGCCAGCAGCTTAGTATCAGGGATCGGTGGCTACACCTTC. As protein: CASSLVSGIGGYTF.

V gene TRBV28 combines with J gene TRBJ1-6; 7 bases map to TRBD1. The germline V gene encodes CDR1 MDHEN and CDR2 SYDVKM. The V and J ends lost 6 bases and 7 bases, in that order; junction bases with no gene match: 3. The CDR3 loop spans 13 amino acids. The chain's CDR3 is CASRPQGNSPLHF. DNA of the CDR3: TGTGCCAGCAGGCCACAGGGGAATTCACCCCTCCACTTT.

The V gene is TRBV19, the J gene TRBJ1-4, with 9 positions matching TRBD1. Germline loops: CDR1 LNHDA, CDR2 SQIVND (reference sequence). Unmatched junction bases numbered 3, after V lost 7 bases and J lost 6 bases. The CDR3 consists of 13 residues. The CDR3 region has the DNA TGTGCCAGTATGGGACAGGGTTATGAAAAACTGTTTTTT. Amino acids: CASMGQGYEKLFF.

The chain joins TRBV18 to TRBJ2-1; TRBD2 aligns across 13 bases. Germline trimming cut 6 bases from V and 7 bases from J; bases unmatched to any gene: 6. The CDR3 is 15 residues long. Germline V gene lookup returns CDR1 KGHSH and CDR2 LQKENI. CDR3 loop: CASSYGLAGANEQFF. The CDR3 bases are TGTGCCAGCTCGTACGGACTAGCGGGAGCAAATGAGCAGTTCTTC. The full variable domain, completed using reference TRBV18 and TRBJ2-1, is NAGVMQNPRHLVRRRGQEARLRCSPMKGHSHVYWYRQLPEEGLKFMVYLQKENIIDESGMPKERFSAEFPKEGPSILRIQQVVRGDSAAYFCASSYGLAGANEQFFGPGTRLTVL.

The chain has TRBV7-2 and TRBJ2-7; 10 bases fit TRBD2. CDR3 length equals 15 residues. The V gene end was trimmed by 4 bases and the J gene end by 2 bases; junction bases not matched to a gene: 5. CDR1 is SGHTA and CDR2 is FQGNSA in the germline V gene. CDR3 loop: CASSSRTSGPYEQYF. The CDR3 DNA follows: TGTGCCAGCAGCTCGAGGACTAGCGGACCCTACGAGCAGTACTTC.

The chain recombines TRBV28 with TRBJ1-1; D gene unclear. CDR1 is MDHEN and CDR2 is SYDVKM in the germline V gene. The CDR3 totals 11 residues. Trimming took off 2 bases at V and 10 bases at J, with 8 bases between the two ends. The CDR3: CASSLGRTAFF. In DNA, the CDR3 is TGTGCCAGCAGTTTAGGGCGGACAGCTTTCTTT.

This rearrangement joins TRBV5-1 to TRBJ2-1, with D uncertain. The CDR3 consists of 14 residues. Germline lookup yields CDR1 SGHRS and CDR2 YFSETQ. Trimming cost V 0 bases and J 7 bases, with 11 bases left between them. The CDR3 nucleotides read TGCGCCAGCAGCTTGGAGGGCTCGTGGAATGAGCAGTTCTTC. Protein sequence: CASSLEGSWNEQFF.

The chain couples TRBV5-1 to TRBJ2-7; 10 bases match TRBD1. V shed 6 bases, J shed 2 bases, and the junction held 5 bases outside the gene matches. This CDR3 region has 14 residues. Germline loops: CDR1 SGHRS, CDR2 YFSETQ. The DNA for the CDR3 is TGCGCCAGCAAACCCGGGACAGGGGCCTACGAGCAGTACTTC. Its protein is CASKPGTGAYEQYF.

Here the CDR3 DNA reads TGTGCCAGCAGCTTCATAACGGGCTACATGGCGGAAAAACTGTTTTTT. This encodes CASSFITGYMAEKLFF. The V gene is TRBV7-2, the J gene TRBJ1-4; D gene ambiguous. CDR1 and CDR2 (germline): SGHTA, FQGNSA. This CDR3 spans 16 amino acids. The ends were cut back, 3 bases at V and 8 bases at J, with 19 bases in the middle.

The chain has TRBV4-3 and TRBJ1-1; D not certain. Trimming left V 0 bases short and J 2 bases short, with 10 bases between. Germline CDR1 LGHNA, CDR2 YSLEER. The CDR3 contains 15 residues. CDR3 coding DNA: TGCGCCAGCAGCCAAGATTACGGCGGCAACACTGAAGCTTTCTTT. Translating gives CASSQDYGGNTEAFF.

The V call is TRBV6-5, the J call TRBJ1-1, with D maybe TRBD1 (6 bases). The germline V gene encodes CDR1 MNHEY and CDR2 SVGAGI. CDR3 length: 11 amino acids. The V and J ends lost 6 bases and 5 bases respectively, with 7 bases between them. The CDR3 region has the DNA TGTGCCAGCAGCAGGGGTACTGAAGCTTTCTTT. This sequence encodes CASSRGTEAFF.

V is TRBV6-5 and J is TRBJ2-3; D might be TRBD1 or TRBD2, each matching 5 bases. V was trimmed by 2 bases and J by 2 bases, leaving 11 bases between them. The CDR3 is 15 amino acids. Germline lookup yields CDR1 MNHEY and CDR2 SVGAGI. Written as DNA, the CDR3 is TGTGCCAGCAGTTACCGGGGCGGCCCCACAGATACGCAGTATTTT. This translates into CASSYRGGPTDTQYF.

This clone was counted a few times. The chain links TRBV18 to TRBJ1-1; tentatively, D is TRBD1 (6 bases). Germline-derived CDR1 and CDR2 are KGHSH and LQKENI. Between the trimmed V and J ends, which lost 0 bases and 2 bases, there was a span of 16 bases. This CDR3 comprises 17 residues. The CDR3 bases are TGTGCCAGCTCACCACCGCTTGCGGGGGCGTTTAACACTGAAGCTTTCTTT. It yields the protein CASSPPLAGAFNTEAFF.

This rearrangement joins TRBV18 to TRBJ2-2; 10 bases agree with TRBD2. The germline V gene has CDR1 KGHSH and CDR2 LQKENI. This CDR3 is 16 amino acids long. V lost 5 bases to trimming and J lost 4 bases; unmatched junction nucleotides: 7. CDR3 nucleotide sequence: TGTGCCAGCTCAGTATTAGCGGGAGGTCGCACCGGGGAGCTGTTTTTT. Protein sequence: CASSVLAGGRTGELFF.

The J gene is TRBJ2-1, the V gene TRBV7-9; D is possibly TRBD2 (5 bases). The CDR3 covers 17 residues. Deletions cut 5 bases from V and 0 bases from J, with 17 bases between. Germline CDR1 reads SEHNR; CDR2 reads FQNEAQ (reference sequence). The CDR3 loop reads CASSLGGGSSSYNEQFF. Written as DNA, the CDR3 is TGTGCCAGCAGCCTAGGTGGCGGGTCGAGCTCCTACAATGAGCAGTTCTTC.

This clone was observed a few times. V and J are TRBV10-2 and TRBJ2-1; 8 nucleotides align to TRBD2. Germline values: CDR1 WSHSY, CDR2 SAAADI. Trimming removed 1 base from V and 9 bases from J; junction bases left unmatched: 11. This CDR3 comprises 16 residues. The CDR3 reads CASSEWFAGGRGEQFF. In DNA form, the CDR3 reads TGCGCCAGCAGTGAGTGGTTTGCGGGAGGTCGGGGTGAGCAGTTCTTC.

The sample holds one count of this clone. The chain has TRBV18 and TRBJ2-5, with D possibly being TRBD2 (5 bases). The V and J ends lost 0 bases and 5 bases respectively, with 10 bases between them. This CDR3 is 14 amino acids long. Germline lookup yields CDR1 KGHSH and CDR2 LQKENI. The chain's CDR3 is CASSPPGPGETQYF. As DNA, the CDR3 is TGTGCCAGCTCACCACCGGGCCCGGGGGAGACCCAGTACTTC.

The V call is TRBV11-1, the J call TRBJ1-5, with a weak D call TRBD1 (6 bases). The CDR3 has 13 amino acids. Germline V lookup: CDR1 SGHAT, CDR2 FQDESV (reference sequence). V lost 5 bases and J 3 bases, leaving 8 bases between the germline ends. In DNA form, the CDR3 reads TGTGCCAGCAGCCAGGGGCCCAATCAGCCCCAGCATTTT. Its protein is CASSQGPNQPQHF. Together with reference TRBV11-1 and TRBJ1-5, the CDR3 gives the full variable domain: EAEVAQSPRYKITEKSQAVAFWCDPISGHATLYWYRQILGQGPELLVQFQDESVVDDSQLPKDRFSAERLKGVDSTLKIQPAELGDSAMYLCASSQGPNQPQHFGDGTRLSIL.

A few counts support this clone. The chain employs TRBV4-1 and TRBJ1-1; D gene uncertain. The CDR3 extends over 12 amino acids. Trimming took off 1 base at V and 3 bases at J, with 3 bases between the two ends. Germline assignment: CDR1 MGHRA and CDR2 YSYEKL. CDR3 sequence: CASSQGYTEAFF. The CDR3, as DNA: TGCGCCAGCAGCCAAGGGTACACTGAAGCTTTCTTT.

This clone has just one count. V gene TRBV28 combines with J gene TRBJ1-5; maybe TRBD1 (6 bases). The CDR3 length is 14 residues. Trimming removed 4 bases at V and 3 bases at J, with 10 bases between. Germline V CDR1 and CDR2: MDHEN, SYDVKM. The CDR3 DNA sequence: TGTGCCAGCAGTTCTGGGACATTCAATCAGCCCCAGCATTTT. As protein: CASSSGTFNQPQHF.

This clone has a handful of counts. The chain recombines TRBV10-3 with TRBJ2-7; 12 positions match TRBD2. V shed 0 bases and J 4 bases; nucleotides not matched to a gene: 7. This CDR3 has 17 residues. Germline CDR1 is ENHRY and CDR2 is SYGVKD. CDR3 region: CAISESGLAGGLYEQYF. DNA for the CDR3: TGTGCCATCAGTGAGTCTGGCCTAGCGGGAGGGCTATACGAGCAGTACTTC.

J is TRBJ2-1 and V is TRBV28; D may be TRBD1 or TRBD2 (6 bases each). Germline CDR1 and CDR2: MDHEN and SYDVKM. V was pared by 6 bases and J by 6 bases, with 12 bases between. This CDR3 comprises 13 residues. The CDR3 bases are TGTGCCAGCAGGACCCGGGGGCCCAATGAGCAGTTCTTC. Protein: CASRTRGPNEQFF.

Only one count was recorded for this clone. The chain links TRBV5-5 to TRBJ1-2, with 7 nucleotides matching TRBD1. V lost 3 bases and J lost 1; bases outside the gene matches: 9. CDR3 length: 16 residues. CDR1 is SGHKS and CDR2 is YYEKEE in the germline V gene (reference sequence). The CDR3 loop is CASSYKGASYNYGYTF. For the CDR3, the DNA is TGTGCCAGCAGCTATAAGGGGGCAAGTTATAACTATGGCTACACCTTC.

The CDR3 coding sequence is TGTGCCAGCAGCCACGGAGGAGCCGAGCAGTACTTC. Its protein is CASSHGGAEQYF. J is TRBJ2-7 and V is TRBV3-1 (or the pseudogene TRBV3-2), with D possibly matching TRBD2 (5 bases). V was pared by 3 bases and J by 6 bases, with 9 bases between. The CDR3 has 12 residues. Per germline, CDR1 LGHDT and CDR2 YNNKEL (reference sequence).

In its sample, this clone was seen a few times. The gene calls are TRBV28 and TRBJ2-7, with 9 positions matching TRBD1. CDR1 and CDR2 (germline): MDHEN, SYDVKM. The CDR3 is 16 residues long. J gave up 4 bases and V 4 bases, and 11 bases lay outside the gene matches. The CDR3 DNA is TGTGCCAGCAGTTCCGAGACAGGGGGATTTCAATACGAGCAGTACTTC. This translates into CASSSETGGFQYEQYF. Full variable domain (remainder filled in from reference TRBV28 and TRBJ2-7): DVKVTQSSRYLVKRTGEKVFLECVQDMDHENMFWYRQDPGLGLRLIYFSYDVKMKEKGDIPEGYSVSREKKERFSLILESASTNQTSMYLCASSSETGGFQYEQYFGPGTRLTVT.

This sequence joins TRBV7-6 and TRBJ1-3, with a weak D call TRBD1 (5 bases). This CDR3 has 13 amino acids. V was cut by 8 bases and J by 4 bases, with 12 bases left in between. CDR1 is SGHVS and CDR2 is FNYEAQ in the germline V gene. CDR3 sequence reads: CASGTGYGNTIYF. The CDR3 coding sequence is TGTGCCAGCGGGACGGGGTACGGAAACACCATATATTTT.